This TCR beta chain was found in a study of shared clonotypes between healthy human individuals (dated by TCRdb to between 2020 and 2021). About the study as a whole: The cohort comprised a couple of women and a few men aged 18 to 49 years. Libraries were prepared and TCR repertoires were sequenced by different laboratories using diverse techniques, in order to increase sequencing depth and limit assay-specific biases. For each donor, CD4 naive and CD4 memory were each run on three plates, CD8 naive on two plates, and CD8 memory on one plate. Blood TCR repertoires of about five healthy adults were deeply sequenced to estimate repertoire size and the extent of clonotype sharing between individuals. Each donor's leukapheresis produced roughly between roughly 0.85 and 10 billion PBMCs.

TCR CDR3 regions were amplified from genomic DNA by multiplex PCR using the deep immunoSEQ assay. For each cell subset, the extracted genomic DNA was distributed evenly across all wells of several immunoSEQ 96-well plates, and each plate served as one replicate. For sorted subsets, around 200 ng genomic DNA, equal to 30,000 to 35,000 T cell genomes, was loaded into each replicate PCR. Purified libraries were quantified with a Qubit 3.0 fluorometer, sized on a Bioanalyzer 2100, and re-quantified with the KAPA Library Quantification kit. Every immunoSEQ 96-well plate was sequenced on a dedicated single-read 150-cycle Illumina NextSeq 550 flow cell. As for the authors' bioinformatics: Because the immunoSEQ output held only junctional sequences and lacked quality scores, the filtering could not match the filtering applied to full-length reads. Sequences were annotated with PyIR, a Python wrapper for IgBLAST v1.9, using IMGT germline references to assign V/J genes and CDR3. Reads were filtered out if the reads had weak V/J assignments (E-value above 1e-6), no CDR3, stop codons, out-of-frame junctions, or ambiguous translated residues. V3J clonotypes were defined as sequences sharing the same inferred V gene, J gene, and CDR3 amino acid sequence. To compute the percentage overlap between repertoires, the number of shared unique clonotypes was divided by the size of the smaller repertoire. Repertoire richness was assessed with RTK rarefaction, the Chao1 estimator, and Recon v2.1 estimates of unobserved clonotypes. For all TCRbeta clonotypes obtained by the gDNA method from a handful of donors, generation probabilities were computed with OLGA. The table comes from immuneACCESS by way of TCRdb, which keeps in-frame sequences with V and J called. Part of the clones is missing from these tables; in studies checked, under half for an unresolved V gene and the rest for unknown reasons. V and J calls and clone size are given by that table; D and trimming were obtained from the DNA. In this sample the table shows roughly 1,500,000 clones, 95% to 99% of which occur a single time. Around 0.45% of the sample is in the top ten clones.

For this chain, trimming is 8 bases at the V end and 7 bases at the J end, and the number of junction bases without a gene match is 29. From its cysteine to its phenylalanine, the CDR3 spans 19 amino acids. The only DNA kept is the CDR3, 57 bases in frame from the first base. CDR1 and CDR2 are read off the germline V gene as MDHEN and SYDVKM. Comments on this clone: The antigen it binds to is not known. Qualities for individual bases were not recorded, and no much larger clone is one base off.

The study at large found these results: The genetic and exposure-history diversity represented was limited by the small number of donors. Sampling was restricted to blood, and TCR repertoires in tissues likely differ from the TCR repertoires found in blood. When a few donors were compared, the shared fraction of clonotypes was about 5.4% for naive CD4, 3.5% to 4% for naive CD8, roughly 2.3% for memory CD4, and around 0.37% for memory CD8. Naive subsets generally had larger estimated clonotype richness than memory subsets. Higher generation probabilities were observed for clonotypes shared by all four sorted-subset donors than for non-shared clonotypes. Even with the large sequencing depth, rarefaction of the sorted-subset datasets indicated that sequencing was incomplete. Based on pairwise subsampling, the degree of clonotype sharing among donors was expected to be affected by sequencing depth.

Healthy HIV-negative adults with no recently reported acute infections or vaccinations were included as donors. Only Caucasian adults living in Nashville, Tennessee, USA were represented among the donors. CD4+ T cells were enriched through magnetic negative selection, after which naive cells were positively selected on CD45RA and the remaining negative fraction served as the memory subset. After blood collection by leukapheresis, PBMCs were isolated using Ficoll-Histopaque density gradient centrifugation and then cryopreserved in the vapor phase of liquid nitrogen. Analytical flow cytometry was used to check the purity and quantity of every magnetically sorted T cell population. Genomic DNA was isolated from each sorted fraction and quantified by UV absorbance on a Nanodrop 2000c.

The TCR originated in a man aged 30-40 years in good health. The chain is made from TRBV28 and TRBJ2-7; TRBD1 aligns with 7 central bases. Sequenced sample: naive CD4+ T cells sorted from blood. The sample's cell subset or site label is to be understood as: CD45RA+ positively selected. The CDR3 in this case is CASQVGKHNRGPGYEEQYF. The DNA is TGTGCCAGCCAAGTGGGGAAACACAACAGGGGTCCGGGCTACGAGGAGCAGTACTTC.